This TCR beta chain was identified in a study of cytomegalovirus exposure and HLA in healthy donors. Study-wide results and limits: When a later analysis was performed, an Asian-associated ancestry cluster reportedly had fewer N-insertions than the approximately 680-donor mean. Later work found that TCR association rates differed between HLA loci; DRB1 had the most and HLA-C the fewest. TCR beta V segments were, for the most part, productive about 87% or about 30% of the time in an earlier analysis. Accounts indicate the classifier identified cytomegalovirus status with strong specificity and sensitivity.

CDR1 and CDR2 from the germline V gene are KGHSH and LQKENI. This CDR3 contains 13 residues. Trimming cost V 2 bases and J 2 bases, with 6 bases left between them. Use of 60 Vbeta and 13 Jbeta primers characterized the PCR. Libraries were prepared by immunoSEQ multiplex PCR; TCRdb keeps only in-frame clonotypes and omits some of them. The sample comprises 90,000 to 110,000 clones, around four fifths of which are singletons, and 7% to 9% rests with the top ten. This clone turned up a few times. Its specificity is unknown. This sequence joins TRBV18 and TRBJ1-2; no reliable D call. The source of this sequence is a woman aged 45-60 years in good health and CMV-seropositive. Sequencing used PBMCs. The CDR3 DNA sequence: TGTGCCAGCTCACCAGAGGGCAACTATGGCTACACCTTC. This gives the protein CASSPEGNYGYTF.